Listed below are T cell receptor beta chains from one sample, sequenced in a study of blood T cell repertoires in COVID-19. Libraries were prepared by immunoSEQ multiplex PCR; TCRdb keeps only in-frame clonotypes and omits some of them. Among some 9,000 clones, approximately 92% were seen once, and the ten largest hold under 5.5%. Input material: peripheral blood. These receptors were collected from a woman aged 45-60 years with active COVID-19. CDR3s include the opening cysteine and the closing phenylalanine or tryptophan. A D gene is named only where the DNA matches it firmly. Clone size is not always given. Where it is, it says once, few, many or a class for expanded clones.

- | TRBJ1-1 | TRBV27 | TRBD1 | CASSLSRGQPEAFF | TGTGCCAGCAGTTTATCGAGGGGACAGCCTGAAGCTTTCTTT
- | TRBJ2-2 | TRBV5-1 | - | CASSLDPSGGTGELFF | TGCGCCAGCAGCTTGGATCCCTCCGGGGGCACCGGGGAGCTGTTTTTT
few | TRBJ1-5 | TRBV7-2 | - | CASSSGTRDQPQHF | TGTGCCAGCAGCAGCGGGACCCGAGATCAGCCCCAGCATTTT
- | TRBJ2-1 | TRBV20-1 | TRBD2 | CSASSAAAGGYNEQFF | TGCAGTGCTAGTTCCGCGGCAGCGGGAGGGTACAATGAGCAGTTCTTC
- | TRBJ2-5 | TRBV14 | - | CASSRSFGIRETQYF | TGTGCCAGCAGCCGGTCCTTCGGGATTCGAGAGACCCAGTACTTC
once | TRBJ2-2 | TRBV28 | TRBD2 | CASSSPGLAGGTGELFF | TGTGCCAGCAGTTCCCCTGGGCTAGCGGGAGGCACCGGGGAGCTGTTTTTT
- | TRBJ1-2 | TRBV21-1 | - | CASSKKFYLDRNYGYTF | TGTGCCAGCAGCAAAAAATTTTACCTGGACAGAAACTATGGCTACACCTTC
- | TRBJ2-7 | TRBV4-2 | - | CASSQPGTGHYEQYF | TGTGCCAGCAGCCAACCCGGGACTGGTCACTACGAGCAGTACTTC
- | TRBJ2-1 | TRBV5-4 | - | CASRSEGPSSYNEQFF | TGTGCCAGCAGGTCGGAGGGACCAAGCTCCTACAATGAGCAGTTCTTC
- | TRBJ1-1 | TRBV5-1 | TRBD1 | CASRQGAINTEAFF | TGCGCCAGCAGGCAGGGGGCCATCAACACTGAAGCTTTCTTT
- | TRBJ2-5 | TRBV7-6 | TRBD1 | CASSSDRGLKETQYF | TGTGCCAGCAGCTCCGACAGGGGGCTAAAAGAGACCCAGTACTTC
- | TRBJ2-3 | TRBV3-1/TRBV3-2 | - | CASSQIFGTHTDTQYF | TGTGCCAGCAGCCAGATCTTCGGGACTCACACAGATACGCAGTATTTT
- | TRBJ2-7 | TRBV2 | TRBD1 | CASSEEQGIINEQYF | TGTGCCAGCAGTGAAGAACAGGGGATAATCAACGAGCAGTACTTC
once | TRBJ2-1 | TRBV28 | - | CASSPPRGGLEAQFF | TGTGCCAGCAGTCCTCCCAGGGGCGGGCTTGAGGCGCAGTTCTTC
- | TRBJ2-2 | TRBV24-1 | TRBD1 | CATSDFDRVGTGELFF | TGTGCCACCAGTGATTTCGACAGGGTCGGCACCGGGGAGCTGTTTTTT
- | TRBJ2-2 | TRBV19 | - | CASTMGGRGTGELFF | TGTGCCAGTACCATGGGGGGGCGCGGAACCGGGGAGCTGTTTTTT
- | TRBJ2-3 | TRBV7-3 | TRBD2 | CASSFGLAADIDTQYF | TGTGCCAGCAGCTTCGGACTAGCGGCTGACATCGATACGCAGTATTTT